The clone carrying this TCR beta chain was detected ten times or more. Its specificity is unknown. Researchers took RNA transcripts and amplified the TCR beta CDR3 regions from them. TCR CDR3 regions were first amplified by RT-PCR with HTBI primers. TCRdb independently ran MiXCR on the multiplex PCR reads; one entry per CDR3 protein. Counted here are around 420,000 distinct CDR3 sequences, 15% to 17% occurring once; the ten biggest clones make up almost 8%. Absent ophthalmopathy progression within 18 months defined stable Graves' hyperthyroidism. Recently diagnosed hyperthyroidism of less than 2 months' duration affected patients aged 18 to 65. V lost 6 bases, J lost 7 bases, and 15 bases lay in between. This CDR3 contains 13 residues. The sample originates from a study of T cells in Graves' hyperthyroidism and ophthalmopathy. Study results and limitations: Before onset, ophthalmopathy was predicted by the model a median roughly 6.4 months earlier. Through a model of 13 V-J features, ophthalmopathy was separated from stable hyperthyroidism.

This receptor was taken from a woman in her late teens or twenties with Graves' hyperthyroidism. This chain connects TRBV12-3 or TRBV12-4 to TRBJ1-2; D gene unclear. Sequenced: blood. The CDR3 reads CASSPYVESGYTF. Written as DNA, the CDR3 is TGTGCCAGCAGCCCTTATGTGGAGAGTGGCTACACCTTC.